This is a list of T cell receptor beta chains from one sample in a study of identical twins. TCRdb re-derived calls from the 5' RACE reads in MiXCR, one entry per CDR3 protein. The sample lists around 370,000 distinct CDR3 sequences; approximately 8.8% were seen once. The specimen was naive T cells sorted from blood. The receptors come from a woman in her 50s in good health. The CDR3 runs from the conserved cysteine through the conserved F or W. The order of the fields is clone size, D gene, J gene, V gene, CDR3 DNA, CDR3 protein. A D gene is named only where the DNA matches it firmly. Not every row has a clone size; where given, it reads once, few, many or a size class.

>few|.|TRBJ2-1|TRBV9
TGTGCCAGCAGCGCCGTACTAGGGGGGATTGGGAATGAGCAGTTCTTC
CASSAVLGGIGNEQFF
>.|TRBD1|TRBJ1-2|TRBV29-1
TGCAGCGTTGGGACAGGGGGCGACTATGGCTACACCTTC
CSVGTGGDYGYTF
>few|.|TRBJ2-5|TRBV5-1
TGCGCCAGCAGCATGCTGGGATCCGGGGAGACCCAGTACTTC
CASSMLGSGETQYF
>.|.|TRBJ2-4|TRBV29-1
TGCAGCGTTGAATCTGCAAACATTCAGTACTTC
CSVESANIQYF
>few|TRBD2|TRBJ2-7|TRBV12-3/TRBV12-4
TGTGCCAGCAGTTTCCAACCAGCGGGAGGTTACTGGGTTGGCTCCTACGAGCAGTACTTC
CASSFQPAGGYWVGSYEQYF
>.|.|TRBJ2-2|TRBV7-2
TGTGCCAGCAGCTTCACTAGTGGCACCGGGGAGCTGTTTTTT
CASSFTSGTGELFF
>few|.|TRBJ1-2|TRBV6-5
TGTGCCAGCAGTTCGAAAGCGGGCGGATATGGCTACACCTTC
CASSSKAGGYGYTF
>few|.|TRBJ2-7|TRBV4-2
TGTGCCAGCAGCCAAGGGGGGGGCTCGCACGAGCAGTACTTC
CASSQGGGSHEQYF
>.|TRBD1|TRBJ2-1|TRBV5-1
TGCGCCAGCAGCTTGGTAGGGGACAGACCAAGCTCCTACAATGAGCAGTTCTTC
CASSLVGDRPSSYNEQFF
>.|.|TRBJ2-5|TRBV20-1
TGCAGTGCTAGAGTCCTCAAGGGTTCTTGGGGCGAGACCCAGTACTTC
CSARVLKGSWGETQYF
>many|TRBD2|TRBJ2-5|TRBV12-3/TRBV12-4
TGTGCCAGCCGTGGCCCTAGCGGGAGTCTAGAGACCCAGTACTTC
CASRGPSGSLETQYF
>.|.|TRBJ2-7|TRBV10-3
TGTGCCATCAGTGAGCAGACAGGCTACGAGCAGTACTTC
CAISEQTGYEQYF
>.|.|TRBJ2-3|TRBV6-5
TGTGCCAGCAGTGCCACATTCACAGATACGCAGTATTTT
CASSATFTDTQYF
>many|.|TRBJ2-1|TRBV7-2
TGTGCCAGCTTTCGGGGGAGCTCCTACAATGAGCAGTTCTTC
CASFRGSSYNEQFF
>.|.|TRBJ2-6|TRBV21-1
TGTGCCAGCAGCAGATTAACGGGACGAAAAGCTGGGGCCAACGTCCTGACTTTC
CASSRLTGRKAGANVLTF
>many|TRBD1|TRBJ2-7|TRBV29-1
TGCAGCGTGGGCCGGGACAGAATCTACGAGCAGTACTTC
CSVGRDRIYEQYF
>many|.|TRBJ2-1|TRBV12-3/TRBV12-4
TGTGCCAGCAGTTCCAGCGGTGGCTACAATGAGCAGTTCTTC
CASSSSGGYNEQFF
>many|.|TRBJ1-1|TRBV20-1
TGCAGTGCTAGGGGGATACGGGGTGGGGAGAACACTGAAGCTTTCTTT
CSARGIRGGENTEAFF
>many|.|TRBJ2-5|TRBV10-3
TGTGCCATCAGGAACGCGGGGGAGACCCAGTACTTC
CAIRNAGETQYF
>many|TRBD2|TRBJ2-1|TRBV10-3
TGTGCCATCAGTGCTCAGCGGGAGGGCCAGTATGAGCAGTTCTTC
CAISAQREGQYEQFF
>few|.|TRBJ1-4|TRBV20-1
TGCAGTGCTAGTCTGGGGGGAGCTAAGGATGGACTGTTTTTT
CSASLGGAKDGLFF
>.|TRBD2|TRBJ2-3|TRBV9
TGTGCCAGCAGCGCGGCGACTAGCGCTGGTGCAGATACGCAGTATTTT
CASSAATSAGADTQYF
>.|TRBD2|TRBJ2-1|TRBV15
TGTGCCACCAGCAGAGATCCGGGCGGGAGGGCCAACGCCTACAATGAGCAGTTCTTC
CATSRDPGGRANAYNEQFF
>few|.|TRBJ1-2|TRBV6-2/TRBV6-3
TGTGCCAGCAGTGACTCTGCCTATGGCTACACCTTC
CASSDSAYGYTF
>once|.|TRBJ2-1|TRBV5-1
TGCGCCAGCAGCCATGGCGGAGGATACAATGAGCAGTTCTTC
CASSHGGGYNEQFF
>many|TRBD2|TRBJ2-3|TRBV20-1
TGCAGTGCTAGTAGCGGGGAGGACCCCTTGATGGATACGCAGTATTTT
CSASSGEDPLMDTQYF
>many|TRBD1|TRBJ2-1|TRBV5-1
TGCGCCAGCAGCCCTTCGACAGGGGGTATCTCCTACAATGAGCAGTTCTTC
CASSPSTGGISYNEQFF
>few|.|TRBJ1-5|TRBV28
TGTGCCAGCAGTTATAGACACCAGCCCCAGCATTTT
CASSYRHQPQHF
>.|TRBD1|TRBJ2-5|TRBV29-1
TGCAGCGTCGAGACAGGGGAGGTGGAGACCCAGTACTTC
CSVETGEVETQYF
>.|.|TRBJ2-7|TRBV29-1
TGCAGCGTTGAGGAGGGGACCTACGAGCAGTACTTC
CSVEEGTYEQYF
>many|.|TRBJ1-2|TRBV12-3/TRBV12-4
TGTGCCAGCAGTTTGTTCCCAGAAACCTATGGCTACACCTTC
CASSLFPETYGYTF
>few|.|TRBJ2-5|TRBV5-1
TGCGCCAGCAGGACAGAAGCTTGGGGGGAGACCCAGTACTTC
CASRTEAWGETQYF
>few|.|TRBJ2-7|TRBV12-3/TRBV12-4
TGTGCCAGCAGTCAACGACTAGGGGGGGAGCAGTACTTC
CASSQRLGGEQYF
>few|.|TRBJ2-3|TRBV6-4
TGTGCCAGCAGTGACTCGGCGGGTGGGGATACGCAGTATTTT
CASSDSAGGDTQYF
>.|TRBD2|TRBJ2-3|TRBV11-2
TGTGCCAGCAGCTTAGATCGCAGCGGGAGGGCAGATACGCAGTATTTT
CASSLDRSGRADTQYF
>many|TRBD2|TRBJ2-5|TRBV10-3
TGTGCCATCAGGGGGACTAGCGAACAAGAGACCCAGTACTTC
CAIRGTSEQETQYF
>.|.|TRBJ1-2|TRBV29-1
TGCAGCGCCCTTGGGGAGGGCTACACCTTC
CSALGEGYTF
>few|TRBD1|TRBJ1-1|TRBV11-2
TGTGCCAGCAGCTTTAGAACAGGGGTGGGGAACACTGAAGCTTTCTTT
CASSFRTGVGNTEAFF
>few|.|TRBJ1-1|TRBV15
TGTGCCACCAGCGTTAGTCCAAACACTGAAGCTTTCTTT
CATSVSPNTEAFF
>many|.|TRBJ2-2|TRBV5-1
TGCGCCACCAGAGGAACCGGCGGCGGGGAGCTGTTTTTT
CATRGTGGGELFF
>.|.|TRBJ2-6|TRBV3-1
TGTGCCAGCAGCCAGCCCCTTGGCAGATCTTCTGGGGCCAACGTCCTGACTTTC
CASSQPLGRSSGANVLTF
>few|.|TRBJ1-5|TRBV4-2
TGTGCCAGCAGCCAGGAGAGCAATCAGCCCCAGCATTTT
CASSQESNQPQHF
>.|TRBD2|TRBJ2-1|TRBV6-5
TGTGCCAGCAGTTACGGGGGACTAGCGGGGGATGAGCAGTTCTTC
CASSYGGLAGDEQFF
>.|.|TRBJ2-2|TRBV4-1
TGCGCCAGCAGCCAAGAGAGTACAGTGAACACCGGGGAGCTGTTTTTT
CASSQESTVNTGELFF
>many|.|TRBJ2-1|TRBV11-2
TGTGCCAGCAGCTTAGAACTAGCACCCAATGAGCAGTTCTTC
CASSLELAPNEQFF
>few|.|TRBJ1-6|TRBV18
TGTGCCAGCTCCGTATCCTCTTGGAAATCACCCCTCCACTTT
CASSVSSWKSPLHF
>few|.|TRBJ2-5|TRBV6-2/TRBV6-3
TGTGCCAGCAGTTACGTTACCCAAGAGACCCAGTACTTC
CASSYVTQETQYF
>many|TRBD2|TRBJ2-3|TRBV20-1
TGCAGTGCTAGTGAAGAGCGGGACCACACAGATACGCAGTATTTT
CSASEERDHTDTQYF
>.|TRBD1|TRBJ2-3|TRBV7-3
TGTGCCAGCAGCCCGTGGGACAGGCCAGATACGCAGTATTTT
CASSPWDRPDTQYF
>.|TRBD1|TRBJ1-2|TRBV6-1
TGTGCCAGCAGTGAGCAGGGACAGGTTCCCTCGCGTGGCTACACCTTC
CASSEQGQVPSRGYTF
>many|.|TRBJ2-7|TRBV12-3/TRBV12-4
TGTGCCAGCAGAGGAGGGGCCGCCTACGAGCAGTACTTC
CASRGGAAYEQYF
>many|.|TRBJ1-2|TRBV9
TGTGCCAGCAGCTCGAGGGACCCTTCCCGCTACACCTTC
CASSSRDPSRYTF
>many|.|TRBJ1-2|TRBV12-3/TRBV12-4
TGTGCCAGCAGTTTGGAGCTGGGTGGTGGCTACACCTTC
CASSLELGGGYTF
>few|TRBD2|TRBJ2-3|TRBV3-1
TGTGCCAGCAGCCCCCGACTAGCGGCCAGCACAGATACGCAGTATTTT
CASSPRLAASTDTQYF
>.|.|TRBJ2-6|TRBV24-1
TGTGCCACCAGTGACAGGGTACCGTCTGGGGCCAACGTCCTGACTTTC
CATSDRVPSGANVLTF
>many|.|TRBJ2-7|TRBV10-3
TGTGCCATCAGTGCAGGCAGGGAGGACGAGCAGTACTTC
CAISAGREDEQYF
>few|.|TRBJ2-7|TRBV10-3
TGTGCCATCAGTGAGCCCGCGTCTCGCGATTACGAGCAGTACTTC
CAISEPASRDYEQYF
>.|.|TRBJ2-5|TRBV5-1
TGCGCCAGCAGCCGAAGGGGACCGGGGCCTCAAGAGACCCAGTACTTC
CASSRRGPGPQETQYF